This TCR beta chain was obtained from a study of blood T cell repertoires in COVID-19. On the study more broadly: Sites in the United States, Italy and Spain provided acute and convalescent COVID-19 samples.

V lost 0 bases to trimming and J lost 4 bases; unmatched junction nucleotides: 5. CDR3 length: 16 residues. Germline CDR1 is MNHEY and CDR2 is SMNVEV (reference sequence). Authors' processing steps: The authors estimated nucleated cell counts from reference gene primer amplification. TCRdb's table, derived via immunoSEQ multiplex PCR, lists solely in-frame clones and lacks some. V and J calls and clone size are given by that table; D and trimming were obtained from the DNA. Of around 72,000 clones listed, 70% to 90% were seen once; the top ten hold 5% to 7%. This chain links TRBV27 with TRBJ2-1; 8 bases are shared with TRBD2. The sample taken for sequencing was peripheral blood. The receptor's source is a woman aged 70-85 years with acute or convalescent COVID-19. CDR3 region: CASSLSRLAGYNEQFF. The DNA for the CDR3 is TGTGCCAGCAGTTTATCGAGGCTAGCGGGTTACAATGAGCAGTTCTTC.